The entry below gives a single T cell receptor (beta chain) sequence along with its context. The sample belongs to a study of blood T cell repertoires in COVID-19. Libraries were prepared by immunoSEQ multiplex PCR; TCRdb keeps only in-frame clonotypes and omits some of them. The table has about 370,000 clones, 87% seen once; the top ten hold around 9.3%. This TCR derives from a woman younger than 45 with COVID-19, enrolled during active disease. The sequenced material came from peripheral blood.

CDR3 DNA: TGTGCCAGCAGCTTGGCCAGCGGGAGGGATTACAATGAGCAGTTCTTC. Protein: CASSLASGRDYNEQFF. This chain connects TRBV5-6 to TRBJ2-1; 10 nucleotides agree with TRBD2. The CDR3 has 16 residues. Trimming cost V 0 bases and J 4 bases; bases outside gene matches: 4. CDR1 and CDR2 from the germline V gene are SGHDT and YYEEEE.